This is a list of T cell receptor beta chains from one sample in a study of regulatory T cells in long-lasting Graves disease. TCRdb passed the multiplex PCR reads through MiXCR, listing each CDR3 protein once. The table has fewer than 350,000 distinct CDR3 sequences, about 20% seen once. The specimen was peripheral blood mononuclear cells (PBMCs), collected at new diagnosis, from a patient treated with antithyroid drugs. The receptors were sampled from a female donor with Graves disease. CDR3s include the opening cysteine and the closing phenylalanine or tryptophan. The D gene is left open where the match is weak. Clone sizes are given selectively: once, few, many, or a class where the clone is expanded.

TRBD2	.	TRBV12-3/TRBV12-4	TRBJ2-1	CASSPDPRLAGSYNEQFF	TGTGCCAGCAGCCCAGATCCCCGACTAGCGGGCTCCTACAATGAGCAGTTCTTC
TRBD1	many	TRBV11-2	TRBJ1-2	CASSLDRGHGYTF	TGTGCCAGCAGCCTAGACAGGGGTCACGGCTACACCTTC
TRBD1	.	TRBV5-6	TRBJ2-1	CASSSLDRAYNEQFF	TGTGCCAGCAGCTCACTGGACAGGGCCTACAATGAGCAGTTCTTC
TRBD1	many	TRBV30	TRBJ2-1	CAWSVTGEQFF	TGTGCCTGGAGTGTGACAGGGGAGCAGTTCTTC
TRBD2	.	TRBV2	TRBJ2-1	CASSQPAGVGYNEQFF	TGCGCCAGCAGCCAACCCGCGGGAGTTGGCTACAATGAGCAGTTCTTC
TRBD1	many	TRBV6-8	TRBJ2-7	CASSNPGTGGLTYEQYF	TGTGCCAGCAGTAACCCCGGGACAGGGGGCCTCACCTACGAGCAGTACTTC
.	many	TRBV29-1	TRBJ2-3	CSVVPDGSTDTQYF	TGCAGCGTTGTCCCGGACGGTAGCACAGATACGCAGTATTTT
.	many	TRBV28	TRBJ2-1	CASITKAYNEQFF	TGTGCCAGCATAACTAAAGCCTACAATGAGCAGTTCTTC
.	many	TRBV5-1	TRBJ1-1	CASSFGGGYTEAFF	TGCGCCAGCAGCTTTGGAGGTGGGTACACTGAAGCTTTCTTT
TRBD2	many	TRBV9	TRBJ2-3	CASSVAGGYTDTQYF	TGTGCCAGCAGCGTCGCGGGAGGGTACACAGATACGCAGTATTTT
.	many	TRBV7-2	TRBJ2-1	CASSSKGRFSYNEQFF	TGTGCCAGCAGCAGTAAGGGGCGGTTCTCCTACAATGAGCAGTTCTTC
.	.	TRBV28	TRBJ2-1	CASRLHGWEDEQFF	TGTGCCAGCAGACTCCACGGCTGGGAGGATGAGCAGTTCTTC
.	few	TRBV9	TRBJ2-1	CASSVGQVGPHNEQFF	TGTGCCAGCAGCGTAGGGCAGGTGGGCCCACACAATGAGCAGTTCTTC